This TCR beta chain was sequenced in a study of blood T cell repertoires in COVID-19. About the research overall: Acute and convalescent COVID-19 samples came from the United States, Italy and Spain.

The CDR3 contains 13 residues. Losses at the gene ends were 2 bases for V and 10 bases for J; bases not matched to a gene: 3. The V gene's germline CDR1 is SGDLS and CDR2 YYNGEE. This clone was recorded a few times. In the study's own analysis: How many nucleated cells were present was estimated from reference gene primer amplification. The protocol was immunoSEQ multiplex PCR, while the TCRdb copy is restricted to in-frame clones and leaves out a portion. That table furnishes V, J and clone size, whereas the DNA furnished D and trimming. The profile covers about 92,000 clones, with around 84% appearing a single time and about 38% taken by the ten largest.

This clonotype was sampled from a man at least 80 years old with acute or convalescent COVID-19. The chain uses TRBV9 and TRBJ1-6; 7 positions match TRBD1. Sequenced material: peripheral blood. Here the CDR3 reads CASSVDRDSPLHF. The CDR3 region has the DNA TGTGCCAGCAGCGTCGACAGGGACTCACCCCTCCACTTT.